Each of the 22 T cell receptor beta chains below was sequenced from the same sample in a study of OX40 agonist ivuxolimab in advanced cancers. Method: immunoSEQ multiplex PCR; TCRdb's copy keeps in-frame clones and lacks some. The sample lists tens of thousands of clones; roughly 85% were seen once. The sample consisted of CD4+ or CD8+ T cells sorted from blood, taken in a trial of the OX40 agonist ivuxolimab. Source of these receptors: an adult with an advanced solid tumor such as melanoma, head and neck, liver or kidney cancer.

A few counts support this clone. J is TRBJ1-1 and V is TRBV5-6; no clear D gene. This CDR3 region has 12 residues. V dropped 1 base and J dropped 7 bases, with 8 bases sitting between them. Germline CDR1 is SGHDT and CDR2 is YYEEEE. This CDR3 is CASSLSSFEAFF. The CDR3 nucleotides read TGTGCCAGCAGCTTGTCCAGCTTTGAAGCTTTCTTT.

The chain couples TRBV5-5 to TRBJ2-3; either TRBD1 or TRBD2 may supply D (5 bases each). Germline V gene lookup returns CDR1 SGHKS and CDR2 YYEKEE (reference sequence). V lost 0 bases and J 2 bases, leaving 13 bases between the germline ends. There are 16 residues in the CDR3. CDR3: CASSLGYSGATDTQYF. Written as DNA, the CDR3 is TGTGCCAGCAGCTTGGGATATTCCGGGGCCACAGATACGCAGTATTTT.

The chain carries TRBV11-3 and TRBJ2-5, with TRBD1 matching over 10 bases. The CDR3 has 16 residues. The germline V gene has CDR1 SGHNT and CDR2 YENEEA. The V segment lost 5 bases and the J segment 5 bases; nucleotides outside the gene matches: 11. CDR3 nucleotide sequence: TGTGCCAGCAGCGCCTGGGCGGGACAGGGGATGGAGACCCAGTACTTC. Its translation: CASSAWAGQGMETQYF.

The gene calls are TRBV19 and TRBJ2-2; D is possibly TRBD1 or TRBD2 (5 bases each). The length of the CDR3 is 14 residues. Trimming left V 7 bases short and J 2 bases short, with 11 bases between. Germline loops: CDR1 LNHDA, CDR2 SQIVND (reference sequence). The CDR3: CASTGTVNTGELFF. DNA for the CDR3: TGTGCCAGTACCGGGACGGTCAACACCGGGGAGCTGTTTTTT.

This chain links TRBV6-5 with TRBJ2-3; TRBD1 agrees at 7 bases. The CDR3 has 15 residues. V dropped 5 bases and J dropped 2; count of bases not matched to a gene: 7. Looked up from germline, CDR1 is MNHEY and CDR2 is SVGAGI. The CDR3 DNA sequence: TGTGCCAGCAGTGCCGGGACAGCTCACACAGATACGCAGTATTTT. Translated: CASSAGTAHTDTQYF.

The chain joins TRBV4-3 to TRBJ1-1; the D is unclear. Germline V lookup: CDR1 LGHNA, CDR2 YSLEER. CDR3 length equals 15 residues. V lost 0 bases, J lost 5 bases, and 13 bases lay in between. CDR3 residues: CASSQDATILTEAFF. CDR3 coding DNA: TGCGCCAGCAGCCAAGACGCGACAATCCTAACTGAAGCTTTCTTT.

The chain employs TRBV6-1 and TRBJ1-6, with D perhaps matching TRBD1 (5 bases). The CDR3 runs to 15 residues. V was cut by 6 bases and J by 0 bases, with 9 bases left in between. The germline CDR1 and CDR2 sequences are MNHNS and SASEGT. The chain's CDR3 is CASRDTSSYNSPLHF. The DNA of the CDR3 is TGTGCCAGCAGGGACACCAGCTCCTATAATTCACCCCTCCACTTT.

The rearrangement uses TRBV30 and TRBJ1-4; 7 nucleotides align to TRBD1. The CDR3 is made up of 15 amino acids. V lost 2 bases and J lost 5; bases outside the gene matches: 8. CDR1 and CDR2 (germline): GTSNPN, SVGIG (reference sequence). In nucleotides, the CDR3 is TGTGCCTGGAGTTACGGGCAGGGGGGGAATGAAAAACTGTTTTTT. Translating it yields CAWSYGQGGNEKLFF. Drawing the rest from reference TRBV30 and TRBJ1-4, the complete variable domain is SQTIHQWPATLVQPVGSPLSLECTVEGTSNPNLYWYRQAAGRGLQLLFYSVGIGQISSEVPQNLSASRPQDRQFILSSKKLLLSDSGFYLCAWSYGQGGNEKLFFGSGTQLSVL.

This clone came up a few times. The chain links TRBV18 to TRBJ2-3, with D perhaps TRBD2 (6 bases). The V gene's germline CDR1 is KGHSH and CDR2 LQKENI. The V gene lost 8 bases and the J gene lost 3 bases, with 15 bases spanning the gap. The CDR3 consists of 14 residues. The CDR3, as DNA: TGTGCCAGCGGAACTAGCTTTGGAACAGATACGCAGTATTTT. It yields the protein CASGTSFGTDTQYF.

The chain employs TRBV5-4 and TRBJ2-3; no reliable D call. Germline values: CDR1 SGHNT, CDR2 YYREEE (reference sequence). V was trimmed by 3 bases and J by 0 bases, leaving 8 bases between them. The CDR3 consists of 14 residues. Here the CDR3 reads CASSSATSTDTQYF. The CDR3 nucleotides are TGTGCCAGCAGCTCGGCCACAAGCACAGATACGCAGTATTTT.

The chain uses TRBV5-8 and TRBJ2-2; the match to TRBD2 covers 10 bases. V was clipped by 6 bases and J by 6 bases; unmatched bases: 11. The CDR3 covers 16 residues. Germline loops: CDR1 SGHTS, CDR2 YDEGEE. The CDR3 here is CASNIRSGGLAGELFF. In DNA form, the CDR3 reads TGTGCCAGCAACATCCGTAGCGGGGGGCTAGCCGGGGAGCTGTTTTTT.

The rearrangement uses TRBV10-2 and TRBJ2-1; maybe TRBD1 (7 bases). The CDR3 totals 14 residues. Germline-derived CDR1 and CDR2 are WSHSY and SAAADI. V lost 6 bases, J lost 10 bases, and 19 bases lay in between. Here the CDR3 DNA reads TGCGCCAGCAGGGCAGGGGGGACTCATCGGGAGCAGTTCTTC. Its protein is CASRAGGTHREQFF.

This rearrangement joins TRBV29-1 to TRBJ2-3; D not certain. From germline, CDR1 is SQVTM and CDR2 ANQGSEA. Trimming left V 0 bases short and J 10 bases short, with 11 bases between. The CDR3 length is 12 residues. CDR3 bases: TGCAGCGTTGAAGACCCAGAAGAAGCGCAGTATTTT. Residues: CSVEDPEEAQYF.

This chain joins TRBV2 and TRBJ2-2; TRBD1 might be the D (5 bases). V lost 4 bases and J 3 bases, leaving 15 bases between the germline ends. The CDR3 totals 16 residues. Germline assignment: CDR1 SNHLY and CDR2 FYNNEI. The chain's CDR3 is CASSVLGGADTGELFF. Here the CDR3 DNA reads TGTGCCAGCAGTGTATTGGGTGGGGCGGACACCGGGGAGCTGTTTTTT.

The J gene is TRBJ1-1, the V gene TRBV6-1; D is ambiguous. The CDR3 sequence is 13 residues long. Germline CDR1 reads MNHNS; CDR2 reads SASEGT. Between the trimmed V and J ends, which lost 5 bases and 10 bases, there was a span of 17 bases. The CDR3 region has the DNA TGTGCCAGCAGTTTCGGGCCTCCCCTATCAGCTTTCTTT. As protein: CASSFGPPLSAFF.

V usage is TRBV2 and J usage is TRBJ2-3, with 8 bases fitting TRBD1. The length of the CDR3 is 15 residues. Germline CDR1 is SNHLY and CDR2 is FYNNEI. V was clipped by 6 bases and J by 2 bases; unmatched bases: 7. DNA for the CDR3: TGTGCCAGCAGCGCCGGACAGGGCCTCACAGATACGCAGTATTTT. It yields the protein CASSAGQGLTDTQYF.

The chain uses TRBV29-1 and TRBJ1-4, with D maybe TRBD1 (5 bases). Trimming cost V 3 bases and J 3 bases, with 8 bases left between them. The CDR3 consists of 13 residues. CDR1 and CDR2 (germline): SQVTM, ANQGSEA. Here the CDR3 DNA reads TGCAGCGTTGAGGGGCAGTCTAATGAAAAACTGTTTTTT. Translated, it gives CSVEGQSNEKLFF. The whole variable domain, filled in from reference TRBV29-1 and TRBJ1-4, reads SAVISQKPSRDICQRGTSLTIQCQVDSQVTMMFWYRQQPGQSLTLIATANQGSEATYESGFVIDKFPISRPNLTFSTLTVSNMSPEDSSIYLCSVEGQSNEKLFFGSGTQLSVL.

The CDR3 here is CASSQERGRGAFF. The CDR3 DNA is TGCGCCAGCAGCCAAGAGAGGGGGCGCGGGGCTTTCTTT. The chain has TRBV4-3 and TRBJ1-1; 7 bases agree with TRBD1. Germline V lookup: CDR1 LGHNA, CDR2 YSLEER. The ends lost 0 bases at V and 11 bases at J; junction bases unmatched: 6. This CDR3 has 13 amino acids.

The chain employs TRBV25-1 and TRBJ2-1; 9 nucleotides match TRBD2. After removal of 3 bases from V and 4 bases from J, the junction contained 7 bases not matched to a gene. Germline V CDR1 and CDR2: MGHDK, SYGVNS. The CDR3 is 16 residues long. The CDR3 loop reads CASSDTGTSRYNEQFF. CDR3 nucleotide sequence: TGTGCCAGCAGTGATACCGGGACTAGCAGATACAATGAGCAGTTCTTC.

The chain has TRBV27 and TRBJ1-1; 11 positions agree with TRBD1. The CDR3 covers 17 residues. After removal of 8 bases from V and 5 bases from J, the junction contained 16 bases not matched to a gene. Germline V gene data show CDR1 as MNHEY and CDR2 as SMNVEV (reference sequence). The CDR3 protein is CASGLAGTGGRLTEAFF. Here the CDR3 DNA reads TGTGCCAGCGGGTTAGCCGGGACAGGGGGAAGATTGACTGAAGCTTTCTTT.

The table lists this clone with a count of one. The chain combines TRBV7-2 with TRBJ2-7; 8 nucleotides agree with TRBD2. V dropped 0 bases and J dropped 2; count of bases not matched to a gene: 3. The CDR3 loop spans 15 amino acids. CDR1 is SGHTA and CDR2 is FQGNSA in the germline V gene. CDR3 sequence (DNA): TGTGCCAGCAGCTTAGCTAGCGGGGTTGCCTACGAGCAGTACTTC. This translates into CASSLASGVAYEQYF. The complete variable domain, with remaining parts taken from reference TRBV7-2 and TRBJ2-7, reads GAGVSQSPSNKVTEKGKDVELRCDPISGHTALYWYRQSLGQGLEFLIYFQGNSAPDKSGLPSDRFSAERTGGSVSTLTIQRTQQEDSAVYLCASSLASGVAYEQYFGPGTRLTVT.

The V call is TRBV6-5, the J call TRBJ1-6, with D unclear. This CDR3 is built from 11 residues. Germline V CDR1 and CDR2: MNHEY, SVGAGI. Between the trimmed V and J ends, which lost 7 bases and 9 bases, there was a span of 7 bases. The DNA of the CDR3 is TGTGCCAGCACCAACTTTTCACCCCTCCACTTT. It encodes CASTNFSPLHF.